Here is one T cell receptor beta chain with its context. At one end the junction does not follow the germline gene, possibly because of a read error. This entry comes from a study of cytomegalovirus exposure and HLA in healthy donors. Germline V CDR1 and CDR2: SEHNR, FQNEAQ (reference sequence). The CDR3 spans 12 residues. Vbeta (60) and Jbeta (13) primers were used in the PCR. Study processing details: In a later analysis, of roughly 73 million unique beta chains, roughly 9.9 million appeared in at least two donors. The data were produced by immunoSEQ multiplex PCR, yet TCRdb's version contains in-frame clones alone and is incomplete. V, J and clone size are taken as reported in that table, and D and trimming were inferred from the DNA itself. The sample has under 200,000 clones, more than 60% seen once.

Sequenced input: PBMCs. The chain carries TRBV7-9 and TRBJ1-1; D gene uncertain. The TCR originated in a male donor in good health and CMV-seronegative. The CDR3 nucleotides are TGTCCCAGCAGCCACAGGAACACTGAAGCTTTCTTT. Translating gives CPSSHRNTEAFF.